The rows below give T cell receptor beta chains drawn from one sample of a study of blood T cell repertoires in COVID-19. This table comes from immunoSEQ multiplex PCR, and its TCRdb copy is limited to in-frame clones, with some not included. The profile shows approximately 140,000 clones, 65% to 85% of them singletons. Sequencing used peripheral blood. All receptors come from a man between 60 and 75 years old with active or convalescent COVID-19. The CDR3 runs from the conserved cysteine through the conserved F or W.

TRBJ1-6,TRBV9,CASSVDSLFSPLHF
TRBJ2-2,TRBV30,CAWRTGGNTGELFF
TRBJ2-2,TRBV28,CASSPAGGRSGELFF
TRBJ2-7,TRBV28,CASKRDRAGGEQYF
TRBJ1-2,TRBV4-2,CASSPSETGYGYTF
TRBJ1-2,TRBV4-3,CASSQERGLGYGYTF
TRBJ1-2,TRBV28,CASSLGGNYGYTF
TRBJ2-1,TRBV3-1/TRBV3-2,CASSLTSQYNEQFF
TRBJ2-1,TRBV6-6,CASSPGTGGYNEQFF
TRBJ1-2,TRBV18,CASSSTGTNYGYTF
TRBJ1-2,TRBV14,CASSPIAGIYGYTF
TRBJ1-4,TRBV27,CASKRGNEKLFF
TRBJ2-3,TRBV5-1,CASSGGTFNTQYF
TRBJ2-7,TRBV5-1,CASSLEVARPGYEQYF
TRBJ1-5,TRBV18,CASSPSSSNQPQHF
TRBJ2-7,TRBV5-5,CASSLWNRGDEQYF
TRBJ2-1,TRBV2,CASSSWDSNEQFF
TRBJ2-1,TRBV5-1,CASSLQVFSYNEQFF
TRBJ1-1,TRBV5-1,CASSLVTGARNTEAFF
TRBJ2-3,TRBV11-2,CASSLRGLAGVDTQYF
TRBJ2-3,TRBV7-9,CASSLVGTSGKAQYF
TRBJ2-2,TRBV5-1,CASRPVGATGELFF
TRBJ2-1,TRBV5-4,CASSLRKSGSGDEQFF
TRBJ1-5,TRBV2,CASRQGTHQPQHF
TRBJ2-7,TRBV6-5,CASSYSAPFAAYEQYF
TRBJ2-3,TRBV5-6,CASSWDIDTQYF
TRBJ2-5,TRBV12-3/TRBV12-4,CASSFSVQETQYF
TRBJ2-7,TRBV5-1,CASSLQGVNEITYEQYF
TRBJ2-7,TRBV5-4,CASSFGVNSYEQYF
TRBJ1-3,TRBV7-3,CASSQSAGAGNTIYF
TRBJ2-7,TRBV5-5,CASSSSYEQYF
TRBJ1-2,TRBV28,CASSQDRRGYTF
TRBJ1-2,TRBV5-1,CASSLQGNYGYTF
TRBJ2-1,TRBV24-1,CATSDSTFNEQFF
TRBJ2-7,TRBV5-5,CASSWGGGLSYEQYF
TRBJ1-6,TRBV6-5,CASSLGFRTAGYVHF
TRBJ2-1,TRBV7-9,CASSFTKGSGVSSFF
TRBJ1-5,TRBV10-2,CASSESTQGDQPQHF
TRBJ2-7,TRBV7-9,CASSPYGSDYEQYF
TRBJ2-5,TRBV2,CASSAWDREETQYF
TRBJ2-7,TRBV3-1/TRBV3-2,CASSQIKREYAQGSYEQYF
TRBJ1-5,TRBV2,CASIGQGADSNQPQHF
TRBJ2-4,TRBV5-1,CASSPAGGGNIQYF
TRBJ1-1,TRBV7-9,CASSLGTGVRAFF
TRBJ2-1,TRBV5-1,CASRGSSGNNEQFF
TRBJ2-7,TRBV5-4,CASSRTGTGTEQYF
TRBJ1-4,TRBV2,CASSGTGNVRVEKLFF